The source of this TCR beta chain is a study of a mutant IDH1 vaccine in newly diagnosed glioma. For this clone: The antigen is unknown.

Time point of the sample: week 47, end of study. A single vaccine dose contained 300 ug of mutant IDH1 20-mer peptide, and topical imiquimod was used with it. Germline V gene data show CDR1 as SGHTA and CDR2 as FQGNSA. V was clipped by 2 bases and J by 6 bases; unmatched bases: 7. This CDR3 is 15 amino acids long. The data were produced by immunoSEQ multiplex PCR, yet TCRdb's version contains in-frame clones alone and is incomplete. The table records about 24,000 clones, around 80% of them present only once. This receptor was identified in a man aged 35 to 55 with glioma. Some clones in this sample may be carry-over from other donors' samples. The chain recombines TRBV7-2 with TRBJ2-3; the match to TRBD2 covers 8 bases. Sample: PBMCs, taken from a glioma patient whose treatment included an IDH1 peptide vaccine. The CDR3 region has the DNA TGTGCCAGCAGCTTAACCGGGGGGGGCTTGGATACGCAGTATTTT. Its translation: CASSLTGGGLDTQYF.